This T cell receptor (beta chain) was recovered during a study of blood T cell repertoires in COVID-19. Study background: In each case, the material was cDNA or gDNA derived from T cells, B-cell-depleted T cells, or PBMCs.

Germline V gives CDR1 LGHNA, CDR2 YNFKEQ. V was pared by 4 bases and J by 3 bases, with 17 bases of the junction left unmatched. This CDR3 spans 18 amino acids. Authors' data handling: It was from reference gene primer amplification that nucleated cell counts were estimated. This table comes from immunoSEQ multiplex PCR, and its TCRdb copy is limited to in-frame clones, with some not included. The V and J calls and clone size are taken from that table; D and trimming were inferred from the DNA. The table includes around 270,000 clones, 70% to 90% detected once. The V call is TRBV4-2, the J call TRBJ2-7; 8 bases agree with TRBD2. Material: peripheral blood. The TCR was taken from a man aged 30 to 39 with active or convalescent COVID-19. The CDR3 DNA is TGTGCCAGCAGCCCCTTCGAGCGGGGGATCTCTAATTACTACGAGCAGTACTTC. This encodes CASSPFERGISNYYEQYF.